These 11 T cell receptor beta chains came from one sample sequenced in a study of blood T cell repertoires in COVID-19. The method was immunoSEQ multiplex PCR; TCRdb's version includes in-frame clones alone and lacks a portion of them. The sample lists under 200,000 clones; about 85% were seen once. The sample comprised peripheral blood. Every receptor here comes from a man between 60 and 75 years old with COVID-19, enrolled during active disease.

This clone was observed a few times. The chain uses TRBV5-1 and TRBJ2-7, with 8 bases matching TRBD1. V was clipped by 0 bases and J by 5 bases; unmatched bases: 7. This CDR3 region has 15 residues. Looked up from germline, CDR1 is SGHRS and CDR2 is YFSETQ. DNA of the CDR3: TGCGCCAGCAGCTTGGGTCGGACAGGGAGTCACGAGCAGTACTTC. Its translation is CASSLGRTGSHEQYF. The variable domain in full, completed from reference TRBV5-1 and TRBJ2-7, reads KAGVTQTPRYLIKTRGQQVTLSCSPISGHRSVSWYQQTPGQGLQFLFEYFSETQRNKGNFPGRFSGRQFSNSRSEMNVSTLELGDSALYLCASSLGRTGSHEQYFGPGTRLTVT.

The chain links TRBV7-9 to TRBJ1-4, with 7 bases aligning to TRBD1. The CDR3 contains 16 residues. The germline CDR1 and CDR2 sequences are SEHNR and FQNEAQ (reference sequence). With V trimmed by 5 bases and J by 0 bases, 6 bases remained unmatched. CDR3 in DNA: TGTGCCAGCAGCGTGGGACAGACTGCAACTAATGAAAAACTGTTTTTT. This sequence encodes CASSVGQTATNEKLFF. Complete variable domain (other parts from reference TRBV7-9 and TRBJ1-4): DTGVSQNPRHKITKRGQNVTFRCDPISEHNRLYWYRQTLGQGPEFLTYFQNEAQLEKSRLLSDRFSAERPKGSFSTLEIQRTEQGDSAMYLCASSVGQTATNEKLFFGSGTQLSVL.

The chain joins TRBV30 to TRBJ1-5; 8 bases fit TRBD1. The germline CDR1 and CDR2 sequences are GTSNPN and SVGIG (reference sequence). The CDR3 sequence is 14 residues long. V was clipped by 3 bases and J by 4 bases; unmatched bases: 5. The CDR3: CAWSSTGGNQPQHF. In DNA, the CDR3 is TGTGCCTGGAGCTCTACAGGGGGAAATCAGCCCCAGCATTTT.

The chain is built from TRBV7-9 and TRBJ2-2, with 9 nucleotides matching TRBD1. CDR3 size: 17 residues. Germline V gives CDR1 SEHNR, CDR2 FQNEAQ (reference sequence). V lost 4 bases to trimming and J lost 7 bases; unmatched junction nucleotides: 13. CDR3 bases: TGTGCCAGCAGCTCCGGCCCGGGACAGGGAGGTGGCGGGGAGCTGTTTTTT. This sequence encodes CASSSGPGQGGGGELFF.

The chain couples TRBV12-3 or TRBV12-4 to TRBJ1-5; perhaps TRBD1 as D (5 bases). With 5 bases removed from V and 5 bases from J, the gap between germline ends came to 10 bases. The CDR3 is made up of 13 amino acids. CDR3 coding DNA: TGTGCCAGCAGTCAAACGACAGATCAGCCCCAGCATTTT. Translation gives CASSQTTDQPQHF.

CDR3 nucleotide sequence: TGTGCCAGCAGCCTAGACGGTGCCTACGAGCAGTACTTC. Translation gives CASSLDGAYEQYF. The rearrangement uses TRBV27 and TRBJ2-7; D is unresolved. The CDR3 loop spans 13 amino acids. The germline V gene has CDR1 MNHEY and CDR2 SMNVEV (reference sequence). Trimming removed 6 bases from V and 2 bases from J, with 11 bases in between.

This clone was detected once. The chain joins TRBV30 to TRBJ1-1, with D unresolved. The V gene lost 4 bases and the J gene lost 5 bases, with 5 bases spanning the gap. The CDR3 runs 10 residues. Germline values: CDR1 GTSNPN, CDR2 SVGIG (reference sequence). The CDR3 nucleotides read TGTGCCTGGATTCAGACTGAAGCTTTCTTT. Translation gives CAWIQTEAFF.

V and J are TRBV3-1 (or the pseudogene TRBV3-2) and TRBJ1-2; D is unresolved. This CDR3 is 14 amino acids long. The V and J ends lost 0 bases and 4 bases respectively, with 9 bases between them. Germline CDR1 is LGHDT and CDR2 is YNNKEL (reference sequence). In DNA form, the CDR3 reads TGTGCCAGCAGCCAAGACCCGACATTCTATGGCTACACCTTC. Amino acids: CASSQDPTFYGYTF.

The V gene is TRBV5-1, the J gene TRBJ1-2; 9 bases map to TRBD1. The V segment lost 3 bases and the J segment 4 bases; nucleotides outside the gene matches: 7. The CDR3 extends over 15 amino acids. The germline V gene has CDR1 SGHRS and CDR2 YFSETQ. CDR3: CASSSGGTGSYGYTF. Here the CDR3 DNA reads TGCGCCAGCAGCTCGGGGGGGACAGGGTCCTATGGCTACACCTTC.

This clone was seen once. This chain connects TRBV6-5 to TRBJ2-7; 8 bases are a match to TRBD1. V was clipped by 6 bases and J by 5 bases; unmatched bases: 12. Germline CDR1 reads MNHEY; CDR2 reads SVGAGI. This CDR3 comprises 15 residues. CDR3 protein: CASRPTPGGRHEQYF. In DNA form, the CDR3 reads TGTGCCAGCAGACCAACACCAGGGGGCCGGCACGAGCAGTACTTC.

J is TRBJ2-2 and V is TRBV15; a weak D match, TRBD2 (6 bases). The germline CDR1 and CDR2 sequences are LNHNV and YYDKDF (reference sequence). The CDR3 consists of 18 residues. V was pared by 1 base and J by 0 bases, with 15 bases between. CDR3 amino acids: CATSRGSGGTANTGELFF. In DNA, the CDR3 is TGTGCCACCAGCAGAGGCTCAGGAGGGACGGCGAACACCGGGGAGCTGTTTTTT.